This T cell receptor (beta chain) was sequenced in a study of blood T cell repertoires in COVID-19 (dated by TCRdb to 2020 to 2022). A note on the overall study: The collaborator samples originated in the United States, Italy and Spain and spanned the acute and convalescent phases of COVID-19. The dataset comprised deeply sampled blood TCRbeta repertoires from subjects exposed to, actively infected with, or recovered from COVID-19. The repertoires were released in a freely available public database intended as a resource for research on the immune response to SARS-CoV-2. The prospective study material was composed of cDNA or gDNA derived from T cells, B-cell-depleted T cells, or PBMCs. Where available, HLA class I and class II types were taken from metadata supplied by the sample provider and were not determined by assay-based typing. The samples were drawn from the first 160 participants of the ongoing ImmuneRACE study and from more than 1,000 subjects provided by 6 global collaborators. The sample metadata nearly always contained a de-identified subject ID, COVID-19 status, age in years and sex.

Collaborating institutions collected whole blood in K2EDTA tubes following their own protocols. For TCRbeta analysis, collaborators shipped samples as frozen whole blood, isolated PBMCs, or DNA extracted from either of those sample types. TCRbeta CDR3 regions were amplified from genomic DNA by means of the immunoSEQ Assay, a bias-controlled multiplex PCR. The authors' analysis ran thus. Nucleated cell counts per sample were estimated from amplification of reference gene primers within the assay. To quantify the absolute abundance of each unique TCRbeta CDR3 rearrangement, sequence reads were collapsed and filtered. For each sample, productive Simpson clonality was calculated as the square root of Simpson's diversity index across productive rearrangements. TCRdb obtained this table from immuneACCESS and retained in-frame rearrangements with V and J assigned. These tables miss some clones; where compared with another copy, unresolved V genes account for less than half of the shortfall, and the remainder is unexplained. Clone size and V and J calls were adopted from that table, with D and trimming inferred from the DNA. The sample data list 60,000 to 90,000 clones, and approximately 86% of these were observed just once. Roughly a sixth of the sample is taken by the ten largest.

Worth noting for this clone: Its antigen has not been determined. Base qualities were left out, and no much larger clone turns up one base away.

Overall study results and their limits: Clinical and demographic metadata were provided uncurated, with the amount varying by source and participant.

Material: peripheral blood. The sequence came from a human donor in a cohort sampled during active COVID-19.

The DNA is TGTGCCAGCAGCCCGGGACTGCACATCGTGACAGATACGCAGTATTTT. Its protein product is CASSPGLHIVTDTQYF. The chain couples TRBV5-5 to TRBJ2-3; tentative D gene TRBD2, with 6 bases matching. V is pared back by 4 bases and J by 3 bases, with 18 bases lying between the germline termini. In the germline V gene (reference sequence), CDR1 corresponds to SGHKS and CDR2 to YYEKEE. The CDR3 covers 16 residues, taking in both the cysteine and the phenylalanine. CDR3 DNA only is kept here, 48 bases in frame from base 1.